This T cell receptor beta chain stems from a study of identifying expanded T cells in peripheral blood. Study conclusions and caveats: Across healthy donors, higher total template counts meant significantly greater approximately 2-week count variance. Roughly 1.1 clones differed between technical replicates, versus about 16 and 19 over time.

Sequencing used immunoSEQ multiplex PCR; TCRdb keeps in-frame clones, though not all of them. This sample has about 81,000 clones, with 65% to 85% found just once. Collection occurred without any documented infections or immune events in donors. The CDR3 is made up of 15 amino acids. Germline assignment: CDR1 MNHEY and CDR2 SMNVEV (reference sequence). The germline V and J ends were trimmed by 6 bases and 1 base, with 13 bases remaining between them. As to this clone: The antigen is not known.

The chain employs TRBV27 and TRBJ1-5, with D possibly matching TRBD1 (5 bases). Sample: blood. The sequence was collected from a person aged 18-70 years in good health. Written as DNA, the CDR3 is TGTGCCAGCAGAATTGTAGGGGAAAGCAATCAGCCCCAGCATTTT. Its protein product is CASRIVGESNQPQHF.